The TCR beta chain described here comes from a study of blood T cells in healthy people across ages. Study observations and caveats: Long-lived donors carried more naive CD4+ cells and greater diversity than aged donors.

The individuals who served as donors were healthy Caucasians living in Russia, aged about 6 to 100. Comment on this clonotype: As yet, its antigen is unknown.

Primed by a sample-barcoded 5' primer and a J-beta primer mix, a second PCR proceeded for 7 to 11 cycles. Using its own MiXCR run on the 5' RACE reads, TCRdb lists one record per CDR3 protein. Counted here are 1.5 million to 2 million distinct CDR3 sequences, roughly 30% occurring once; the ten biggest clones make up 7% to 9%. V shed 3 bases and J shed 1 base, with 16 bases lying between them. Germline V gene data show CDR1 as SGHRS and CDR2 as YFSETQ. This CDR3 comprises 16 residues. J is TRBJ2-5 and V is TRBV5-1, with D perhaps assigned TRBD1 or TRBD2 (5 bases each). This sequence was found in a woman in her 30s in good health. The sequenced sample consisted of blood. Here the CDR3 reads CASSWGRAGLQETQYF. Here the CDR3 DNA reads TGCGCCAGCAGCTGGGGACGTGCCGGCCTCCAAGAGACCCAGTACTTC.